This is a list of T cell receptor beta chains from one sample in a study of blood T cell repertoires in COVID-19. This table comes from immunoSEQ multiplex PCR, and its TCRdb copy is limited to in-frame clones, with some not included. The sample yields more than 100,000 clones, over 60% seen once. Material for sequencing was peripheral blood. These receptors were collected from a woman of 80 years or more with acute or convalescent COVID-19. The CDR3 runs from the conserved cysteine through the conserved F or W. A D gene is named only where the DNA matches it firmly. The size of a clone is reported for some rows only, either as once, few or many, or as a class for expanded clones.

CASSPSNQPQHF | TGTGCCAGCAGTCCATCCAATCAGCCCCAGCATTTT | NA | TRBV12-3/TRBV12-4 | NA | TRBJ1-5
CASSYGEGLYNEQFF | TGTGCCAGCAGTTACGGGGAGGGTCTCTACAATGAGCAGTTCTTC | TRBD2 | TRBV6-6 | NA | TRBJ2-1
CASSLEAGKGAKNIQYF | TGTGCCAGCAGCTTAGAAGCAGGAAAAGGAGCCAAAAACATTCAGTACTTC | NA | TRBV7-2 | NA | TRBJ2-4
CASSSITQVQGQPQHF | TGTGCCAGCTCGTCTATCACCCAGGTACAGGGTCAGCCCCAGCATTTT | NA | TRBV18 | once | TRBJ1-5
CASSLGGPTEQYF | TGTGCCAGCAGCTTAGGGGGGCCTACTGAGCAGTACTTC | NA | TRBV11-2 | NA | TRBJ2-7
CATSRVGNAHTDTQYF | TGTGCCACCAGCAGAGTCGGGAACGCACACACAGATACGCAGTATTTT | NA | TRBV15 | few | TRBJ2-3
CASSYSNRGRVNTEAFF | TGTGCCAGCAGTTACTCAAATAGGGGGCGCGTTAACACTGAAGCTTTCTTT | TRBD1 | TRBV6-2/TRBV6-3 | NA | TRBJ1-1
CASSRQGRDTEAFF | TGTGCCAGCAGCCGACAGGGGCGGGACACTGAAGCTTTCTTT | TRBD1 | TRBV2 | NA | TRBJ1-1
CASSPRGTSPLHF | TGTGCCAGCAGTCCACGGGGGACTTCACCCCTCCACTTT | NA | TRBV2 | NA | TRBJ1-6
CATSDTIAAGYNEQFF | TGTGCCACCAGTGATACCATAGCGGCCGGCTACAATGAGCAGTTCTTC | NA | TRBV24-1 | NA | TRBJ2-1
CASSLSPGTGEAFF | TGTGCCAGCAGTCTGTCGCCGGGGACAGGGGAAGCTTTCTTT | TRBD1 | TRBV28 | NA | TRBJ1-1
CASGSPGTDTQYF | TGTGCCAGTGGGAGTCCCGGCACAGATACGCAGTATTTT | NA | TRBV11-3 | NA | TRBJ2-3
CASSYPTTDTQYF | TGTGCCAGCAGTTACCCTACCACAGATACGCAGTATTTT | NA | TRBV6-5 | NA | TRBJ2-3
CASSSASDSMNTEAFF | TGTGCCAGCAGTTCCGCCTCCGACAGCATGAACACTGAAGCTTTCTTT | NA | TRBV28 | NA | TRBJ1-1
CASSLGQGASSPLHF | TGCGCCAGCAGCTTGGGCCAGGGGGCTTCTTCACCCCTCCACTTT | TRBD1 | TRBV5-1 | NA | TRBJ1-6
CAWSTGTVGNTIYF | TGTGCCTGGAGCACCGGGACAGTAGGAAACACCATATATTTT | TRBD1 | TRBV30 | few | TRBJ1-3
CASTGGQGRTGELFF | TGTGCCAGCACCGGAGGACAGGGGAGGACCGGGGAGCTGTTTTTT | TRBD1 | TRBV2 | NA | TRBJ2-2
CASSPPSRGETEAFF | TGTGCCAGCTCACCACCTTCCAGGGGAGAAACTGAAGCTTTCTTT | NA | TRBV18 | NA | TRBJ1-1
CASSFWHEQYF | TGTGCCAGCAGTTTTTGGCACGAGCAGTACTTC | NA | TRBV12-3/TRBV12-4 | few | TRBJ2-7
CATSDSGRGVNQPQHF | TGTGCCACCAGTGATTCGGGCAGGGGGGTCAATCAGCCCCAGCATTTT | TRBD1 | TRBV24-1 | NA | TRBJ1-5
CASSQDSRTGLIGYTF | TGTGCCAGCAGCCAAGATTCCCGGACAGGGTTAATTGGCTACACCTTC | TRBD1 | TRBV3-1/TRBV3-2 | NA | TRBJ1-2
CAARDRAFNQPQHF | TGTGCCGCCCGGGACAGGGCCTTCAATCAGCCCCAGCATTTT | TRBD1 | TRBV28 | NA | TRBJ1-5
CASSLGGATEAFF | TGTGCCAGCAGCTTGGGCGGGGCAACTGAAGCTTTCTTT | NA | TRBV5-4 | NA | TRBJ1-1
CASSWTSGTHNEQFF | TGCGCCAGCAGCTGGACTAGCGGGACTCACAATGAGCAGTTCTTC | TRBD2 | TRBV5-1 | NA | TRBJ2-1
CASSLAEAGKETQYF | TGTGCCAGCAGCTTAGCAGAGGCGGGGAAGGAGACCCAGTACTTC | NA | TRBV7-2 | once | TRBJ2-5
CASSLGSGRAREQFF | TGTGCCAGCAGTTTAGGAAGCGGGAGGGCCCGTGAGCAGTTCTTC | TRBD2 | TRBV28 | NA | TRBJ2-1
CASSLEGNTIYF | TGCGCCAGCAGCTTAGAGGGAAACACCATATATTTT | NA | TRBV5-1 | NA | TRBJ1-3
CASSILSNTEAFF | TGTGCCAGCAGTATACTGTCAAACACTGAAGCTTTCTTT | NA | TRBV28 | NA | TRBJ1-1
CASSLARLAGWTDTQYF | TGTGCCAGCAGCTTGGCCCGGCTAGCGGGGTGGACAGATACGCAGTATTTT | TRBD2 | TRBV5-6 | once | TRBJ2-3
CASSLVASSTDTQYF | TGCGCCAGCAGCTTGGTAGCTTCGAGCACAGATACGCAGTATTTT | NA | TRBV5-1 | NA | TRBJ2-3
CASSPPGEAFF | TGTGCCAGCAGTCCCCCCGGGGAAGCTTTCTTT | NA | TRBV6-2/TRBV6-3 | NA | TRBJ1-1
CASSSRDGTGVEKLFF | TGTGCCAGCAGCTCCCGCGACGGGACAGGGGTTGAAAAACTGTTTTTT | TRBD1 | TRBV7-9 | NA | TRBJ1-4
CASSVGNRVDTEAFF | TGTGCCAGCAGCGTAGGTAACAGGGTCGACACTGAAGCTTTCTTT | NA | TRBV9 | NA | TRBJ1-1
CASSLSAYEQYF | TGTGCCAGCAGCTTGTCTGCCTACGAGCAGTACTTC | NA | TRBV5-5 | NA | TRBJ2-7
CASSFLRPTGGEQYF | TGTGCCAGCAGTTTTCTACGCCCGACAGGGGGCGAGCAGTACTTC | TRBD1 | TRBV28 | NA | TRBJ2-7
CASSLAPPGTEAFF | TGTGCCAGCAGCTTAGCCCCCCCGGGCACTGAAGCTTTCTTT | NA | TRBV7-9 | few | TRBJ1-1
CATSDSNQPQHF | TGTGCCACCTCAGATAGCAATCAGCCCCAGCATTTT | NA | TRBV24-1 | NA | TRBJ1-5
CSASLQGAESYTEAFF | TGCAGTGCTAGTCTCCAGGGGGCTGAAAGTTACACTGAAGCTTTCTTT | TRBD1 | TRBV20-1 | NA | TRBJ1-1
CASSPSQGWNTEAFF | TGTGCCAGCAGTCCATCACAGGGGTGGAACACTGAAGCTTTCTTT | TRBD1 | TRBV6-6 | NA | TRBJ1-1
CASSPPDRGSSYEQYF | TGTGCCAGCAGTCCCCCGGACAGGGGAAGCTCCTACGAGCAGTACTTC | TRBD1 | TRBV6-6 | NA | TRBJ2-7
CASSVNSYNSPLHF | TGTGCCAGCAGCGTAAATAGCTATAATTCACCCCTCCACTTT | NA | TRBV9 | NA | TRBJ1-6
CAIGPGGARTEAFF | TGTGCCATCGGGCCAGGGGGCGCGAGAACTGAAGCTTTCTTT | TRBD1 | TRBV28 | NA | TRBJ1-1
CASSQHSTGRETQYF | TGCGCCAGCAGCCAACACTCGACAGGGAGAGAGACCCAGTACTTC | TRBD1 | TRBV4-3 | NA | TRBJ2-5
CASSYSGSNYGYTF | TGTGCCAGCAGTTATTCGGGGTCTAACTATGGCTACACCTTC | NA | TRBV6-5 | NA | TRBJ1-2
CASSLSGRGDTQYF | TGTGCCAGCAGCCTATCAGGGCGGGGGGATACGCAGTATTTT | TRBD2 | TRBV7-9 | NA | TRBJ2-3
CASSQEPAGGTGELFF | TGTGCCAGCAGCCAAGAGCCAGCGGGAGGCACCGGGGAGCTGTTTTTT | TRBD2 | TRBV3-1/TRBV3-2 | NA | TRBJ2-2
CASSWGQGSTEAFF | TGCGCCAGCAGCTGGGGACAGGGGAGTACTGAAGCTTTCTTT | TRBD1 | TRBV5-1 | NA | TRBJ1-1
CASSRSLSYGYTF | TGTGCCAGCAGCCGGTCCCTATCTTATGGCTACACCTTC | NA | TRBV3-1/TRBV3-2 | once | TRBJ1-2
CASSLDRGSSGNTIYF | TGTGCCAGTAGTCTCGACAGGGGTTCTTCTGGAAACACCATATATTTT | TRBD1 | TRBV19 | once | TRBJ1-3
CASSPPSGTEAFF | TGTGCCAGCAGCCCTCCGTCGGGCACTGAAGCTTTCTTT | NA | TRBV3-1/TRBV3-2 | NA | TRBJ1-1
CASSPGQLISQETQYF | TGCGCCAGCAGCCCGGGACAACTTATATCCCAAGAGACCCAGTACTTC | NA | TRBV5-1 | NA | TRBJ2-5
CASSEYGGRFDEQFF | TGTGCCAGCAGTGAATACGGCGGGAGGTTCGATGAGCAGTTCTTC | TRBD2 | TRBV25-1 | NA | TRBJ2-1
CASSHTGINEKLFF | TGCGCCAGCAGCCACACAGGGATTAATGAAAAACTGTTTTTT | NA | TRBV4-1 | once | TRBJ1-4